Listed below are T cell receptor beta chains from one sample, sequenced in a study of control samples from healthy donors and cancer patients. Here immunoSEQ multiplex PCR was the method, and the copy in TCRdb shows in-frame clones only, minus some. The profile shows 90,000 to 150,000 clones, roughly 88% of them singletons. The source material was blood. These TCRs come from a man between 35 and 55 years old in good health. Both conserved end residues are part of each CDR3. The D gene is left open where the match is weak. For some rows the clone size is stated as once, few or many, or as a class when expanded; others skip it.

len: 14; j_gene: TRBJ2-1; d_gene: TRBD1; v_gene: TRBV6-4; abundance: NA; CDR3aa: CASSVGGARNEQFF; CDR3nt: TGTGCCAGCAGTGTAGGGGGCGCTAGAAATGAGCAGTTCTTC
len: 14; j_gene: TRBJ1-2; d_gene: NA; v_gene: TRBV4-1; abundance: NA; CDR3aa: CASSQEGSFYGYTF; CDR3nt: TGCGCCAGCAGCCAAGAGGGGTCATTCTATGGCTACACCTTC
len: 14; j_gene: TRBJ1-5; d_gene: NA; v_gene: TRBV10-3; abundance: NA; CDR3aa: CAISDPGGNQPQHF; CDR3nt: TGTGCCATCAGTGACCCTGGAGGCAATCAGCCCCAGCATTTT
len: 14; j_gene: TRBJ1-4; d_gene: NA; v_gene: TRBV7-9; abundance: NA; CDR3aa: CASSGARDHEKLFF; CDR3nt: TGTGCCAGCAGCGGCGCACGGGACCATGAAAAACTGTTTTTT
len: 16; j_gene: TRBJ2-4; d_gene: TRBD1; v_gene: TRBV18; abundance: NA; CDR3aa: CASSPGTGGEGNIQYF; CDR3nt: TGTGCCAGCTCACCCGGGACAGGGGGCGAGGGAAACATTCAGTACTTC
len: 15; j_gene: TRBJ2-3; d_gene: TRBD2; v_gene: TRBV20-1; abundance: NA; CDR3aa: CSASVPGGIVDTQYF; CDR3nt: TGCAGTGCTAGTGTCCCGGGGGGGATAGTAGATACGCAGTATTTT
len: 16; j_gene: TRBJ1-1; d_gene: TRBD1; v_gene: TRBV27; abundance: once; CDR3aa: CASSPGQGFANTEAFF; CDR3nt: TGTGCCAGCAGTCCAGGACAGGGCTTCGCGAACACTGAAGCTTTCTTT
len: 13; j_gene: TRBJ2-7; d_gene: TRBD1; v_gene: TRBV2; abundance: once; CDR3aa: CASSRTQGYEQYF; CDR3nt: TGTGCCAGCAGTCGGACACAGGGGTACGAGCAGTACTTC
len: 13; j_gene: TRBJ1-2; d_gene: NA; v_gene: TRBV25-1; abundance: NA; CDR3aa: CASRGEGPYGYTF; CDR3nt: TGTGCCAGCAGGGGAGAGGGTCCTTATGGCTACACCTTC
len: 15; j_gene: TRBJ1-4; d_gene: NA; v_gene: TRBV5-6; abundance: NA; CDR3aa: CASSYLSGGNEKLFF; CDR3nt: TGTGCCAGCAGCTATCTCTCGGGTGGTAATGAAAAACTGTTTTTT
len: 13; j_gene: TRBJ1-5; d_gene: NA; v_gene: TRBV6-4; abundance: few; CDR3aa: CASSEQGNQPQHF; CDR3nt: TGTGCCAGCAGTGAACAGGGCAATCAGCCCCAGCATTTT
len: 15; j_gene: TRBJ1-5; d_gene: NA; v_gene: TRBV27; abundance: NA; CDR3aa: CASSLSRNSNQPQHF; CDR3nt: TGTGCCAGCAGTTTATCGCGGAATAGCAATCAGCCCCAGCATTTT
len: 14; j_gene: TRBJ2-1; d_gene: NA; v_gene: TRBV28; abundance: NA; CDR3aa: CASTDSAVNNEQFF; CDR3nt: TGTGCCAGCACCGACAGCGCTGTGAACAATGAGCAGTTCTTC
len: 11; j_gene: TRBJ1-2; d_gene: NA; v_gene: TRBV25-1; abundance: NA; CDR3aa: CASSEYYGYTF; CDR3nt: TGTGCCAGCAGTGAATACTATGGCTACACCTTC
len: 18; j_gene: TRBJ1-1; d_gene: TRBD1; v_gene: TRBV25-1; abundance: NA; CDR3aa: CASSDKMGQGSLNTEAFF; CDR3nt: TGTGCCAGCAGTGATAAGATGGGACAGGGGTCCCTAAACACTGAAGCTTTCTTT
len: 16; j_gene: TRBJ2-7; d_gene: TRBD1; v_gene: TRBV24-1; abundance: NA; CDR3aa: CATSDYGTGGEYEQYF; CDR3nt: TGTGCCACCAGTGACTACGGGACAGGGGGCGAATACGAGCAGTACTTC
len: 16; j_gene: TRBJ1-2; d_gene: TRBD1; v_gene: TRBV18; abundance: NA; CDR3aa: CASSPSKQGAGYGYTF; CDR3nt: TGTGCCAGCTCACCGAGTAAGCAGGGGGCCGGCTATGGCTACACCTTC
len: 12; j_gene: TRBJ2-1; d_gene: NA; v_gene: TRBV29-1; abundance: NA; CDR3aa: CSVAWGHNEQFF; CDR3nt: TGCAGCGTTGCATGGGGTCACAATGAGCAGTTCTTC
len: 14; j_gene: TRBJ1-2; d_gene: NA; v_gene: TRBV7-9; abundance: NA; CDR3aa: CASQPLFGSYGYTF; CDR3nt: TGTGCCAGCCAACCCCTTTTTGGATCCTATGGCTACACCTTC
len: 16; j_gene: TRBJ1-1; d_gene: NA; v_gene: TRBV6-4; abundance: few; CDR3aa: CASSDPAGWLNTEAFF; CDR3nt: TGTGCCAGCAGTGACCCGGCAGGCTGGCTGAACACTGAAGCTTTCTTT
len: 16; j_gene: TRBJ1-6; d_gene: TRBD1; v_gene: TRBV7-9; abundance: few; CDR3aa: CASSLGWTGDVSPLHF; CDR3nt: TGTGCCAGCAGCTTAGGGTGGACAGGGGATGTTTCACCCCTCCACTTT
len: 13; j_gene: TRBJ2-3; d_gene: NA; v_gene: TRBV24-1; abundance: NA; CDR3aa: CATDAGGTDTQYF; CDR3nt: TGTGCCACCGACGCAGGGGGCACAGATACGCAGTATTTT
len: 16; j_gene: TRBJ1-2; d_gene: TRBD1; v_gene: TRBV6-2/TRBV6-3; abundance: NA; CDR3aa: CASSYLGAGGKDGYTF; CDR3nt: TGTGCCAGCAGTTACCTAGGGGCAGGGGGCAAGGATGGCTACACCTTC
len: 13; j_gene: TRBJ2-1; d_gene: TRBD1; v_gene: TRBV12-3/TRBV12-4; abundance: NA; CDR3aa: CASCGTGRRWPFF; CDR3nt: TGTGCCAGCTGTGGGACAGGGCGACGTTGGCCGTTCTTC
len: 11; j_gene: TRBJ2-1; d_gene: NA; v_gene: TRBV2; abundance: NA; CDR3aa: CASSLVDEQFF; CDR3nt: TGTGCCAGCAGCCTAGTAGATGAGCAGTTCTTC
len: 18; j_gene: TRBJ1-4; d_gene: NA; v_gene: TRBV7-2; abundance: few; CDR3aa: CASSLAPWRRPTNEKLFF; CDR3nt: TGTGCCAGCAGCTTAGCCCCATGGCGGAGACCAACTAATGAAAAACTGTTTTTT
len: 13; j_gene: TRBJ1-1; d_gene: TRBD1; v_gene: TRBV3-1/TRBV3-2; abundance: NA; CDR3aa: CASSQSGGTEAFF; CDR3nt: TGTGCCAGCAGCCAATCAGGGGGGACTGAAGCTTTCTTT
len: 15; j_gene: TRBJ2-5; d_gene: NA; v_gene: TRBV18; abundance: NA; CDR3aa: CASSPGLKGAETQYF; CDR3nt: TGTGCCAGCTCACCGGGTTTGAAAGGAGCGGAGACCCAGTACTTC
len: 13; j_gene: TRBJ1-4; d_gene: NA; v_gene: TRBV3-1/TRBV3-2; abundance: NA; CDR3aa: CASSQSTGRVLFF; CDR3nt: TGTGCCAGCAGCCAATCAACGGGGAGGGTACTGTTTTTT
len: 14; j_gene: TRBJ2-3; d_gene: TRBD1; v_gene: TRBV9; abundance: NA; CDR3aa: CASSVLQGEDTQYF; CDR3nt: TGTGCCAGCAGCGTTCTACAGGGGGAAGATACGCAGTATTTT
len: 15; j_gene: TRBJ2-1; d_gene: TRBD2; v_gene: TRBV4-2; abundance: NA; CDR3aa: CASSQGLARADEQFF; CDR3nt: TGTGCCAGCAGCCAAGGACTAGCAAGGGCGGATGAGCAGTTCTTC
len: 16; j_gene: TRBJ2-7; d_gene: TRBD1; v_gene: TRBV18; abundance: NA; CDR3aa: CASSPWTGEASYEQYF; CDR3nt: TGTGCCAGCTCACCGTGGACAGGGGAAGCCTCCTACGAGCAGTACTTC
len: 15; j_gene: TRBJ2-5; d_gene: TRBD2; v_gene: TRBV7-9; abundance: NA; CDR3aa: CASSLASGGEETQYF; CDR3nt: TGTGCCAGCAGCTTAGCCAGCGGGGGTGAAGAGACCCAGTACTTC